The next 21 T cell receptor beta chains were all read from a single sample in a study of blood T cell repertoires in COVID-19. This table comes from immunoSEQ multiplex PCR, and its TCRdb copy is limited to in-frame clones, with some not included. This table has 300,000 to 450,000 clones, approximately 84% appearing once. Specimen: PBMCs or T cells enriched from blood (not recorded which). These receptors were obtained from a woman between 25 and 40 years old who had recovered from COVID-19.

The V and J genes are TRBV28 and TRBJ2-2; 8 nucleotides match TRBD1. There are 16 residues in the CDR3. Looked up from germline, CDR1 is MDHEN and CDR2 is SYDVKM. J gave up 3 bases and V 6 bases, and 9 bases lay outside the gene matches. The CDR3 loop is CASREPDRGYTGELFF. The CDR3 nucleotides read TGTGCCAGCAGGGAGCCTGACAGGGGATACACCGGGGAGCTGTTTTTT.

This chain connects TRBV7-2 to TRBJ1-1; D is unresolved. The CDR3 is 14 amino acids. With 3 bases removed from V and 0 bases from J, the gap between germline ends came to 8 bases. Germline CDR1 SGHTA, CDR2 FQGNSA. The CDR3 is CASSFSRLNTEAFF. As DNA, the CDR3 is TGTGCCAGCAGCTTCTCCAGATTGAACACTGAAGCTTTCTTT.

The chain employs TRBV14 and TRBJ2-1; 7 bases line up with TRBD1. V trimming: 3 bases; J trimming: 0 bases; junction bases outside the gene matches: 5. The CDR3 runs 16 residues. The germline gives CDR1 SGHDN, CDR2 FVKESK. CDR3 loop: CASSQMGQSSYNEQFF. The DNA of the CDR3 is TGTGCCAGCAGCCAGATGGGACAGAGCTCCTACAATGAGCAGTTCTTC.

The genes are TRBV9 and TRBJ1-1; tentative D call: TRBD1 (6 bases). CDR1 is SGDLS, CDR2 YYNGEE, per germline. This CDR3 is built from 11 residues. The V gene lost 6 bases and the J gene lost 8 bases, with 11 bases spanning the gap. CDR3 sequence reads: CASNFGTEAFF. The CDR3, as DNA: TGTGCCAGCAACTTCGGGACAGAAGCTTTCTTT.

V and J are TRBV6-5 and TRBJ1-4; 7 bases agree with TRBD1. Germline V CDR1 and CDR2: MNHEY, SVGAGI. This CDR3 has 13 amino acids. V lost 7 bases to trimming and J lost 2 bases; unmatched junction nucleotides: 1. The CDR3 is CASKQGTNEKLFF. CDR3 coding DNA: TGTGCCAGCAAACAGGGGACTAATGAAAAACTGTTTTTT.

The V and J genes are TRBV7-8 and TRBJ2-7, with TRBD1 as a possible D gene (7 bases). V was shortened by 4 bases and J by 1 base, with 11 bases between the two germline ends. The CDR3 covers 14 residues. In germline, CDR1 is SGHVS, CDR2 FQNEAQ. DNA for the CDR3: TGTGCCAGCAGCTGGGGGGACAGTTCCTACGAGCAGTACTTC. Translation gives CASSWGDSSYEQYF.

As concerns this clone: A junction end diverges from the germline sequence, so it may reflect a read error. This chain connects TRBV20-1 to TRBJ2-7; D possibly corresponds to TRBD2 (6 bases). CDR3 length: 9 residues. CDR1 is DFQATT, CDR2 SNEGSKA, per germline (reference sequence). DNA for the CDR3: TGCAGTGCTAGGTCCGGGGGAGGCTTC. As protein: CSARSGGGF.

V and J are TRBV5-4 and TRBJ2-1; 8 positions agree with TRBD2. V was pared by 0 bases and J by 5 bases, with 7 bases of the junction left unmatched. Germline V gene lookup returns CDR1 SGHNT and CDR2 YYREEE (reference sequence). The CDR3 runs to 16 residues. In nucleotides, the CDR3 is TGTGCCAGCAGCTTGGGGGTTAGCGGGGCCCACAATGAGCAGTTCTTC. Encoded protein: CASSLGVSGAHNEQFF.

The V call is TRBV9, the J call TRBJ1-4, with D possibly TRBD1 on 6 matching bases. The germline gives CDR1 SGDLS, CDR2 YYNGEE. The CDR3 consists of 15 residues. Trimming took off 0 bases at V and 7 bases at J, with 13 bases between the two ends. The CDR3 nucleotides are TGTGCCAGCAGCGTAGGCGGGGGCAAGAGTGAAAAACTGTTTTTT. Protein sequence: CASSVGGGKSEKLFF.

This clone was seen once. This rearrangement joins TRBV28 to TRBJ2-1, with 7 bases that match TRBD2. CDR1 and CDR2 from the germline V gene are MDHEN and SYDVKM. V gave up 6 bases and J gave up 4 bases; unmatched junction bases: 6. This CDR3 spans 14 amino acids. For the CDR3, the DNA is TGTGCCAGCAGGCTAGCGGATGCTTACAATGAGCAGTTCTTC. Its translation is CASRLADAYNEQFF.

The chain employs TRBV10-3 and TRBJ2-3, with 7 nucleotides matching TRBD1. Germline V gene sequence: CDR1 ENHRY, CDR2 SYGVKD. The V segment lost 10 bases and the J segment 6 bases; nucleotides outside the gene matches: 13. The CDR3 runs to 14 residues. CDR3 coding DNA: TGTGCCACCTCCGGTGGACAGGCACAGGATACGCAGTATTTT. Translating it yields CATSGGQAQDTQYF.

The rearrangement uses TRBV9 and TRBJ2-1; TRBD1 agrees at 10 bases. CDR1 and CDR2 (germline): SGDLS, YYNGEE. This CDR3 comprises 15 residues. The V and J ends lost 2 bases and 3 bases, in that order; junction bases with no gene match: 2. CDR3 protein: CASSVGTGVYNEQFF. The CDR3 bases are TGTGCCAGCAGCGTCGGGACAGGGGTCTACAATGAGCAGTTCTTC.

The rearrangement uses TRBV10-1 and TRBJ2-3; tentatively, D is TRBD1 (5 bases). This CDR3 has 15 residues. Trimming took off 6 bases at V and 4 bases at J, with 17 bases between the two ends. In germline, CDR1 is WNHNN, CDR2 SYGVQD (reference sequence). CDR3 nucleotide sequence: TGCGCCAGCAGCCAAACCACAGGCCAGGCAGATACGCAGTATTTT. Encoded protein: CASSQTTGQADTQYF.

Notes on this clone: Other DNA sequences in this specimen translate into the identical CDR3. The V call is TRBV9, the J call TRBJ2-7; the D is unclear. From germline, CDR1 is SGDLS and CDR2 YYNGEE. The V and J ends lost 0 bases and 0 bases respectively, with 7 bases between them. The length of the CDR3 is 14 residues. This CDR3 is CASSVAGTSYEQYF. CDR3 sequence (DNA): TGTGCCAGCAGCGTAGCAGGCACCTCCTACGAGCAGTACTTC.

This chain joins TRBV6-2 or TRBV6-3 and TRBJ2-1; 7 bases align to TRBD1. The germline gives CDR1 MNHEY, CDR2 SVGEGT. The CDR3 is 16 amino acids. Trimming removed 7 bases from V and 0 bases from J; junction bases left unmatched: 9. This CDR3 reads CASTPDRLSSYNEQFF. CDR3 sequence (DNA): TGTGCCAGCACCCCGGACAGGCTCAGCTCCTACAATGAGCAGTTCTTC.

The chain links TRBV9 to TRBJ1-6; perhaps TRBD1 as D (5 bases). The V gene's germline CDR1 is SGDLS and CDR2 YYNGEE. This CDR3 has 15 amino acids. Trimming cost V 4 bases and J 7 bases, with 15 bases left between them. For the CDR3, the DNA is TGTGCCAGCAGCCGACCAGACAGTCAAAATTCACCCCTCCACTTT. Protein: CASSRPDSQNSPLHF.

This chain connects TRBV30 to TRBJ2-7; D unclear. Per the germline V gene, CDR1 is GTSNPN and CDR2 is SVGIG (reference sequence). V dropped 0 bases and J dropped 4 bases, with 10 bases sitting between them. CDR3 length: 13 residues. The CDR3 DNA is TGTGCCTGGAGTGTAACAGTTGGGTACGAGCAGTACTTC. This gives the protein CAWSVTVGYEQYF.

This clone showed up just once. The chain links TRBV11-3 to TRBJ2-5, with D possibly matching TRBD2 (6 bases). Germline-derived CDR1 and CDR2 are SGHNT and YENEEA. Trimming stripped 1 base from V and 4 bases from J, with 13 bases between. CDR3 size: 15 residues. The CDR3 region is CASSLGLGPTETQYF. CDR3 nucleotides: TGTGCCAGCAGCTTAGGACTAGGTCCAACAGAGACCCAGTACTTC.

The CDR3 bases are TGCGCCAGCAGCTTGGAGGCAGGCGCAGAAGCTTTCTTT. It is translated as CASSLEAGAEAFF. The chain employs TRBV5-1 and TRBJ1-1, with no clear D. Trimming pared 0 bases from V and 8 bases from J, leaving 11 bases between. Germline CDR1 is SGHRS and CDR2 is YFSETQ. There are 13 residues in the CDR3.

This sequence joins TRBV4-1 and TRBJ1-6; weak D call: TRBD1 (6 bases). Germline CDR1 is MGHRA and CDR2 is YSYEKL. There are 16 residues in the CDR3. Trimming removed 4 bases at V and 5 bases at J, with 15 bases between. The CDR3 bases are TGCGCCAGCAGCCCACAGGGAGGGTTGAATAATTCACCCCTCCACTTT. Translating it yields CASSPQGGLNNSPLHF.

The rearrangement links TRBV3-1 (or the pseudogene TRBV3-2) to TRBJ1-6; possible D gene TRBD1, 6 bases. The V end lost 4 bases, the J end lost 1 base, and 11 bases lay between the germline ends. Germline CDR1 is LGHDT and CDR2 is YNNKEL (reference sequence). The CDR3 extends over 16 amino acids. The CDR3 loop reads CASSPPGASYNSPLHF. CDR3 nucleotides: TGTGCCAGCAGCCCCCCAGGGGCTTCCTATAATTCACCCCTCCACTTT.